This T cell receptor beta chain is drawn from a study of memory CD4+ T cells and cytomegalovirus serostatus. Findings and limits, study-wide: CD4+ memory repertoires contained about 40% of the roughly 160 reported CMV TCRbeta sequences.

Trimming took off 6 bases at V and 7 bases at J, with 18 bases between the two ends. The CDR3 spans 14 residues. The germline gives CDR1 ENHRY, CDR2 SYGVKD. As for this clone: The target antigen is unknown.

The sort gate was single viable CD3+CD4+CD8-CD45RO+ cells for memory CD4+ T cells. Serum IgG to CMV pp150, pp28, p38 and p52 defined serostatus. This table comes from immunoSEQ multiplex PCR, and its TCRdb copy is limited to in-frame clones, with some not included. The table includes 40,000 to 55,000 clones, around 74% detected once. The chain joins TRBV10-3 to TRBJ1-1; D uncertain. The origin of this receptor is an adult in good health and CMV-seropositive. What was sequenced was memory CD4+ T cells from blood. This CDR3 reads CAISTKGLNLEAFF. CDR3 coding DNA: TGTGCCATCAGCACGAAAGGACTTAACCTTGAAGCTTTCTTT.